This T cell receptor (beta chain) was identified during a study of blood T cell repertoires in COVID-19. For the study at large: The United States, Italy and Spain were the sources of the acute and convalescent COVID-19 samples.

The CDR3 has 14 residues. Trimming stripped 7 bases from V and 8 bases from J, with 18 bases between. Germline assignment: CDR1 LGHNT and CDR2 FRNRAP. This clone appeared a single time. Per the original data handling: By means of reference gene primer amplification, nucleated cell counts were estimated. Only in-frame clones appear in the TCRdb table, and some are missing; sequencing was by immunoSEQ multiplex PCR. Clonal size and the V and J genes are those of that table, whereas D and trimming came from the DNA. The sample consists of approximately 230,000 clones, 87% of them appearing once. The chain uses TRBV12-5 and TRBJ1-5; D not certain. This TCR was recovered from a young man with active or convalescent COVID-19. The sequenced sample consisted of peripheral blood. The CDR3: CASDTLGGGEPQHF. The CDR3 nucleotides read TGTGCTAGTGATACTCTAGGAGGCGGGGAGCCCCAGCATTTT. Supplemented by reference TRBV12-5 and TRBJ1-5, the full variable domain reads DARVTQTPRHKVTEMGQEVTMRCQPILGHNTVFWYRQTMMQGLELLAYFRNRAPLDDSGMPKDRFSAEMPDATLATLKIQPSEPRDSAVYFCASDTLGGGEPQHFGDGTRLSIL.